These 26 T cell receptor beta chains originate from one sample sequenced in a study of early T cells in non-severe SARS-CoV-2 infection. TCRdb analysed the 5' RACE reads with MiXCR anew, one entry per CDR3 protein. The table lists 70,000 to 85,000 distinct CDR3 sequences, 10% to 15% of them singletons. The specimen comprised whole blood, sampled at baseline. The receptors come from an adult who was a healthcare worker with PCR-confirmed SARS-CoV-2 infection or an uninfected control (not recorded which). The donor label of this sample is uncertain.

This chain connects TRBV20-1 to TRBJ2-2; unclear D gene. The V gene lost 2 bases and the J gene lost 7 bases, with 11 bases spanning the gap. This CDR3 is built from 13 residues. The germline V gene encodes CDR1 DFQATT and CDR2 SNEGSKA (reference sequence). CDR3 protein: CSARIPGGGELFF. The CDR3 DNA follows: TGCAGTGCTAGAATTCCGGGCGGCGGGGAGCTGTTTTTT.

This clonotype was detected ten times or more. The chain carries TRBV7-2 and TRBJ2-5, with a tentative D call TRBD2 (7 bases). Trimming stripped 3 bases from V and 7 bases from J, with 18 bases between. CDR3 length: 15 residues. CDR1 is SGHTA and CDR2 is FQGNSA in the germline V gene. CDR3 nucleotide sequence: TGTGCCAGCAGCTTTCTTGGGGGGGCGTCCGGGACCCAGTACTTC. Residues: CASSFLGGASGTQYF.

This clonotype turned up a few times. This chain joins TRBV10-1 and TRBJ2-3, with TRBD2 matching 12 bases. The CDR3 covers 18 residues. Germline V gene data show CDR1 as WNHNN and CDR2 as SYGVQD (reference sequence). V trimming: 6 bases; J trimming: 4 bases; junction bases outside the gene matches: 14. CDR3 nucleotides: TGCGCCAGCAGCTCTGGACTAGCGGGACCCGCCGGGGCAGATACGCAGTATTTT. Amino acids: CASSSGLAGPAGADTQYF.

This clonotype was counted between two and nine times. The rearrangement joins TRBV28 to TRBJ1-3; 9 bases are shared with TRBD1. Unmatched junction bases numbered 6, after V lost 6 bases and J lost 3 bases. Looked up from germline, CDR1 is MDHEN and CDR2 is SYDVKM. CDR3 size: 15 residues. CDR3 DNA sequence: TGTGCCAGCAGGGCTACAGGGGGCCGTGGAAACACCATATATTTT. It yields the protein CASRATGGRGNTIYF. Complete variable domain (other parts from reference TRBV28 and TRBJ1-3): DVKVTQSSRYLVKRTGEKVFLECVQDMDHENMFWYRQDPGLGLRLIYFSYDVKMKEKGDIPEGYSVSREKKERFSLILESASTNQTSMYLCASRATGGRGNTIYFGEGSWLTVV.

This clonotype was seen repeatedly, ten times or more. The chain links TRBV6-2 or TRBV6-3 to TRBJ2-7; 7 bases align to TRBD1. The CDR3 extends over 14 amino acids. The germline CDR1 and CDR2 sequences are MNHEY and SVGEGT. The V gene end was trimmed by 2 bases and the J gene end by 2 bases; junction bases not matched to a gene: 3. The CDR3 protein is CASSYRQGTYEQYF. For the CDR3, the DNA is TGTGCCAGCAGTTACCGACAGGGAACCTACGAGCAGTACTTC.

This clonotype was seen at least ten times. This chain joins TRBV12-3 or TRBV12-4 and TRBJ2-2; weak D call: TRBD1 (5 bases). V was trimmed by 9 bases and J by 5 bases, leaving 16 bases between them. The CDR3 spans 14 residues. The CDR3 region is CASRAGRRTGELFF. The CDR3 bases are TGTGCCAGTAGGGCAGGGCGAAGGACCGGGGAGCTGTTTTTT.

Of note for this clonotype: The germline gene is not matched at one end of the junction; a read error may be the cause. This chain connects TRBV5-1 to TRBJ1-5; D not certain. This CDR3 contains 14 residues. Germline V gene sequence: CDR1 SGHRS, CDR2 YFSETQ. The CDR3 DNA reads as TGCGCGAGCAGCGTGGGATTGGGCAATCAGCCCCAGCATTTT. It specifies CASSVGLGNQPQHF.

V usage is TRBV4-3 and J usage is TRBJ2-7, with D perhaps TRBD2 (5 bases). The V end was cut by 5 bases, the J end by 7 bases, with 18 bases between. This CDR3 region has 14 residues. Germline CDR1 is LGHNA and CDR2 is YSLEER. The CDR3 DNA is TGCGCCAGCAGCTCCGCCAGAGGGTCTCGGGAGCAGTACTTC. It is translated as CASSSARGSREQYF.

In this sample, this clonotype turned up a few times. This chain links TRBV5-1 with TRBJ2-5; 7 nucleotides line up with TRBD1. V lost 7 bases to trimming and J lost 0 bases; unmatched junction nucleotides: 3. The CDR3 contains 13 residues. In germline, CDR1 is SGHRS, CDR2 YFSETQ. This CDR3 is CASQQGYQETQYF. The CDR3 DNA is TGCGCCAGCCAACAGGGGTACCAAGAGACCCAGTACTTC.

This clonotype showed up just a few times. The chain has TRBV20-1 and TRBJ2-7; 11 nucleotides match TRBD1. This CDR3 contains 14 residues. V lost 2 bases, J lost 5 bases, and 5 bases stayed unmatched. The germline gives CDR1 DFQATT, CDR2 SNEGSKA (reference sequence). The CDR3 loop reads CSARTGQGADEQYF. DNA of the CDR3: TGCAGTGCTAGAACCGGACAGGGGGCCGACGAGCAGTACTTC.

In DNA, the CDR3 is TGCAGTGCCGAGGGCCGGGGCTACGAGCAGTACTTC. Protein: CSAEGRGYEQYF. The chain joins TRBV20-1 to TRBJ2-7, with a possible D match to TRBD2 (5 bases). CDR1 is DFQATT, CDR2 SNEGSKA, per germline (reference sequence). The CDR3 sequence is 12 residues long. Trimming cost V 6 bases and J 3 bases, with 12 bases left between them.

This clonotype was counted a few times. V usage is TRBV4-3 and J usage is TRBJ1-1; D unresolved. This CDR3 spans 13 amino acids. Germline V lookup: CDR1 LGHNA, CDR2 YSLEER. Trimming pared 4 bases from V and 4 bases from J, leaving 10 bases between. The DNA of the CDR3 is TGCGCCAGCAGCCCAGCATCGGTCACTGAAGCTTTCTTT. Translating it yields CASSPASVTEAFF.

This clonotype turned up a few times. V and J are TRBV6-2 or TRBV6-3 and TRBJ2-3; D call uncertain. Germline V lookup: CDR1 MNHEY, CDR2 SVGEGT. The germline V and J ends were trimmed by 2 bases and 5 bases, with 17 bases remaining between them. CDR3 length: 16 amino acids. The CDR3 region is CASSYIPPARKDTQYF. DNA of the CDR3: TGTGCCAGCAGTTACATTCCTCCAGCACGAAAAGATACGCAGTATTTT.

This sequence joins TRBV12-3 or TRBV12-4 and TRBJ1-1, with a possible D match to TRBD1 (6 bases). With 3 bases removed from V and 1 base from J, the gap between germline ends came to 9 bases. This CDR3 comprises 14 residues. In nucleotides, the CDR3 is TGTGCCAGCAGTTTTACGGACAGGAACACTGAAGCTTTCTTT. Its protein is CASSFTDRNTEAFF.

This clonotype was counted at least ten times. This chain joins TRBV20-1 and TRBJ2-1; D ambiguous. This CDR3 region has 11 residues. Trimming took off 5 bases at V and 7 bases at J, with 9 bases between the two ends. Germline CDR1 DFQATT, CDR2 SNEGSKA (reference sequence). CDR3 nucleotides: TGCAGTGCTCCCGCCGATAATGAGCAGTTCTTC. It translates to CSAPADNEQFF.

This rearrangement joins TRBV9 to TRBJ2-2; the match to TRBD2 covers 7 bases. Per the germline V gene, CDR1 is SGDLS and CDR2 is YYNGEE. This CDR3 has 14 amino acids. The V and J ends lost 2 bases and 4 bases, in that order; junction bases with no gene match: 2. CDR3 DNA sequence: TGTGCCAGCAGCGTCTGGGGGGGCACCGGGGAGCTGTTTTTT. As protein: CASSVWGGTGELFF.

The CDR3 sequence is CASSWTGNGYTF. CDR3 DNA sequence: TGTGCCAGCAGCTGGACAGGGAATGGCTACACCTTC. The gene calls are TRBV6-2 or TRBV6-3 and TRBJ1-2; TRBD1 matches at 8 bases. The germline V gene encodes CDR1 MNHEY and CDR2 SVGEGT. The CDR3 is 12 residues long. J lost 6 bases, V lost 6 bases, and 3 bases had no gene match.

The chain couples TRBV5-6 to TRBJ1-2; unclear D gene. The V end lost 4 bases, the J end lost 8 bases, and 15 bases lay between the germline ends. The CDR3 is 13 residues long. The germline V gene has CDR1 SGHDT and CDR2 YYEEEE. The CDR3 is CASSLLEGGGYTF. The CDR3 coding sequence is TGTGCCAGCAGCCTACTGGAGGGAGGAGGCTACACCTTC.

The CDR3 DNA reads as TGCAGTGCTAGCCGGGACAGGAACACTGAAGCTTTCTTT. Translation gives CSASRDRNTEAFF. This chain joins TRBV20-1 and TRBJ1-1; 7 positions match TRBD1. Germline V lookup: CDR1 DFQATT, CDR2 SNEGSKA (reference sequence). V lost 3 bases to trimming and J lost 1 base; unmatched junction nucleotides: 2. The CDR3 contains 13 residues.

DNA of the CDR3: TGTGCCAGCAGCTTAGAGGGGGGCGAGGAGTTCTTC. Translating gives CASSLEGGEEFF. This chain connects TRBV7-9 to TRBJ2-1, with D tentatively TRBD1 or TRBD2 (6 bases each). Germline V gene lookup returns CDR1 SEHNR and CDR2 FQNEAQ (reference sequence). With 1 base removed from V and 14 bases from J, the gap between germline ends came to 12 bases. This CDR3 has 12 amino acids.

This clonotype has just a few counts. The DNA of the CDR3 is TGTGCCAGCAAGGCCTGGAGACAAGAGACCCAGTACTTC. Its protein product is CASKAWRQETQYF. This chain joins TRBV21-1 and TRBJ2-5. TRBV21-1 counts as a pseudogene. The CDR3 runs to 13 residues.

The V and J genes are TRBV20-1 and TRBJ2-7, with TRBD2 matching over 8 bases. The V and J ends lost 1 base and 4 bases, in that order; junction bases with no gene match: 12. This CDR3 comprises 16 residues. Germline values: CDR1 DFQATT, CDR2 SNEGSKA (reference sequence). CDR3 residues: CSARVRSARGGYEQYF. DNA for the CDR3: TGCAGTGCTAGAGTTAGGTCAGCCCGCGGGGGGTACGAGCAGTACTTC.

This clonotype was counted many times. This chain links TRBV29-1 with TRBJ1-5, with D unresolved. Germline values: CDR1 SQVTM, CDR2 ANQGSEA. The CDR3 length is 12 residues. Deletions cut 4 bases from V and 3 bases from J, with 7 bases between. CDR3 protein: CSVGSANQPQHF. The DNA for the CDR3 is TGCAGCGTTGGTTCAGCCAATCAGCCCCAGCATTTT. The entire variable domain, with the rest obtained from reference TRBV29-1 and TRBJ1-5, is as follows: SAVISQKPSRDICQRGTSLTIQCQVDSQVTMMFWYRQQPGQSLTLIATANQGSEATYESGFVIDKFPISRPNLTFSTLTVSNMSPEDSSIYLCSVGSANQPQHFGDGTRLSIL.

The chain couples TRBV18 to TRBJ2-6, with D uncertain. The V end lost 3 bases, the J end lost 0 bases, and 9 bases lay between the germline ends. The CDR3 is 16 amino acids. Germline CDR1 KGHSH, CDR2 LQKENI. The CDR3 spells CASSPEPYSGANVLTF. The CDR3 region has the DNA TGTGCCAGCTCACCTGAGCCGTACTCTGGGGCCAACGTCCTGACTTTC.

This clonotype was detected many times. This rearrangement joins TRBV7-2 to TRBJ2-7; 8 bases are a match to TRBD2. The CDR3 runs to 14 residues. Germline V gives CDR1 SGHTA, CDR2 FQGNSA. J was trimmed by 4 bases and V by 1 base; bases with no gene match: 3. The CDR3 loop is CASSLGTSWYEQYF. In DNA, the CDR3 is TGTGCCAGCAGCTTAGGGACTAGCTGGTACGAGCAGTACTTC.

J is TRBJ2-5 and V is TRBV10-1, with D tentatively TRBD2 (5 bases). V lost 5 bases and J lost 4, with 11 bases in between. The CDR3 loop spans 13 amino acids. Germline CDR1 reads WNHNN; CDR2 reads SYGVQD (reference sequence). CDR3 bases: TGCGCCAGCAGTAGGGAGTTTGGAGAGACCCAGTACTTC. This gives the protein CASSREFGETQYF.